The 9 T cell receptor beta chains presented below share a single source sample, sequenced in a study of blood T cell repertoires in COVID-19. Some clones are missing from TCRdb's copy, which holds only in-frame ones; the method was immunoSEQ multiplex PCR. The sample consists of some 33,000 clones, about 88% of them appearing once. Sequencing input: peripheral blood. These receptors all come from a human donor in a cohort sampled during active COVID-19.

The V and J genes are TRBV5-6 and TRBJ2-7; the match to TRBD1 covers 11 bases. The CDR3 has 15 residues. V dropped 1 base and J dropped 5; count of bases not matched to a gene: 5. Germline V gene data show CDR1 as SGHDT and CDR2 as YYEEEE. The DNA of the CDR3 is TGTGCCAGCAGCTTGATGGACAGGGGGCCTGACGAGCAGTACTTC. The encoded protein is CASSLMDRGPDEQYF.

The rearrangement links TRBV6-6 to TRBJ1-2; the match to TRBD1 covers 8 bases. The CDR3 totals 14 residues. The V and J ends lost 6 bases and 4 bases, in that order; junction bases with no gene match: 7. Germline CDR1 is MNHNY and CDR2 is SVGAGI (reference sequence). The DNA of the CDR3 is TGTGCCAGCAGCCGGACAGGGTTGGGCTATGGCTACACCTTC. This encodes CASSRTGLGYGYTF.

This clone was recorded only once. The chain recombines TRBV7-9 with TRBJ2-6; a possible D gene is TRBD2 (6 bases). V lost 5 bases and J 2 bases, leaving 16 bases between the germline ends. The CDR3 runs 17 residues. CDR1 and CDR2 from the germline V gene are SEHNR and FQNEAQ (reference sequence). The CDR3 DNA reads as TGTGCCAGCAGCCGGGTGCGGGGCGCGGCTGGGGCCAACGTCCTGACTTTC. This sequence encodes CASSRVRGAAGANVLTF.

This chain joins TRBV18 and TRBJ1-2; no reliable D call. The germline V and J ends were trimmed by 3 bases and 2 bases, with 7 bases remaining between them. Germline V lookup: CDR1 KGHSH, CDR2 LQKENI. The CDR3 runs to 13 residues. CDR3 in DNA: TGTGCCAGCTCACCGTCCCTAAACTATGGCTACACCTTC. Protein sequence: CASSPSLNYGYTF.

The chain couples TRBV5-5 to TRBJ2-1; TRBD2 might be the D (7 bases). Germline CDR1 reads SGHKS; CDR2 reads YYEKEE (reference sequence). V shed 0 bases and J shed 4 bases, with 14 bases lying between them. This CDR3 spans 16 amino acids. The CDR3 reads CASSLAGGAGYNEQFF. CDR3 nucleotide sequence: TGTGCCAGCAGCTTGGCTGGGGGGGCAGGGTACAATGAGCAGTTCTTC. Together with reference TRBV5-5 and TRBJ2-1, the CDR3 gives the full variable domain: DAGVTQSPTHLIKTRGQQVTLRCSPISGHKSVSWYQQVLGQGPQFIFQYYEKEERGRGNFPDRFSARQFPNYSSELNVNALLLGDSALYLCASSLAGGAGYNEQFFGPGTRLTVL.

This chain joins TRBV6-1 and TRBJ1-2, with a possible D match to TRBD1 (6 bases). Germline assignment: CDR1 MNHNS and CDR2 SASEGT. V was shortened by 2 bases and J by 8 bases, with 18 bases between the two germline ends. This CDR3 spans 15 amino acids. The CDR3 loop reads CASSEYRVDAGGYTF. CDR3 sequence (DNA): TGTGCCAGCAGTGAATACAGGGTAGATGCGGGCGGCTACACCTTC.

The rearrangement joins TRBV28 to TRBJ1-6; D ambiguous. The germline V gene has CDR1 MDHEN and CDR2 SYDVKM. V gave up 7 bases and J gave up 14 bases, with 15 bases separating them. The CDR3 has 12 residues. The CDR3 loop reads CASTSQRGSLHF. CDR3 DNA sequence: TGTGCCAGCACCTCCCAGCGAGGGTCCCTCCACTTT.

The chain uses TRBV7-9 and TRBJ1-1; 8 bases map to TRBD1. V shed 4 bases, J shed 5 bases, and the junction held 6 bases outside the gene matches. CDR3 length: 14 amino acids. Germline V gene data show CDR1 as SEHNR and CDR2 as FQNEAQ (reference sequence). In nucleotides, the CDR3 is TGTGCCAGCAGCTCCACAGGGGGTGAGACTGAAGCTTTCTTT. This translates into CASSSTGGETEAFF.

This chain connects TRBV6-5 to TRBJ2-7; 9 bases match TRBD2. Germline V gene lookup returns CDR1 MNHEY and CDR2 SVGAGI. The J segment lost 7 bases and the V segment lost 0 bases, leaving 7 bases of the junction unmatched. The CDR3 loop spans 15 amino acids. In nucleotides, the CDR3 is TGTGCCAGCAGTTACTCGGGGCTAGCGGGGTCAGAGCAGTACTTC. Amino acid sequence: CASSYSGLAGSEQYF.